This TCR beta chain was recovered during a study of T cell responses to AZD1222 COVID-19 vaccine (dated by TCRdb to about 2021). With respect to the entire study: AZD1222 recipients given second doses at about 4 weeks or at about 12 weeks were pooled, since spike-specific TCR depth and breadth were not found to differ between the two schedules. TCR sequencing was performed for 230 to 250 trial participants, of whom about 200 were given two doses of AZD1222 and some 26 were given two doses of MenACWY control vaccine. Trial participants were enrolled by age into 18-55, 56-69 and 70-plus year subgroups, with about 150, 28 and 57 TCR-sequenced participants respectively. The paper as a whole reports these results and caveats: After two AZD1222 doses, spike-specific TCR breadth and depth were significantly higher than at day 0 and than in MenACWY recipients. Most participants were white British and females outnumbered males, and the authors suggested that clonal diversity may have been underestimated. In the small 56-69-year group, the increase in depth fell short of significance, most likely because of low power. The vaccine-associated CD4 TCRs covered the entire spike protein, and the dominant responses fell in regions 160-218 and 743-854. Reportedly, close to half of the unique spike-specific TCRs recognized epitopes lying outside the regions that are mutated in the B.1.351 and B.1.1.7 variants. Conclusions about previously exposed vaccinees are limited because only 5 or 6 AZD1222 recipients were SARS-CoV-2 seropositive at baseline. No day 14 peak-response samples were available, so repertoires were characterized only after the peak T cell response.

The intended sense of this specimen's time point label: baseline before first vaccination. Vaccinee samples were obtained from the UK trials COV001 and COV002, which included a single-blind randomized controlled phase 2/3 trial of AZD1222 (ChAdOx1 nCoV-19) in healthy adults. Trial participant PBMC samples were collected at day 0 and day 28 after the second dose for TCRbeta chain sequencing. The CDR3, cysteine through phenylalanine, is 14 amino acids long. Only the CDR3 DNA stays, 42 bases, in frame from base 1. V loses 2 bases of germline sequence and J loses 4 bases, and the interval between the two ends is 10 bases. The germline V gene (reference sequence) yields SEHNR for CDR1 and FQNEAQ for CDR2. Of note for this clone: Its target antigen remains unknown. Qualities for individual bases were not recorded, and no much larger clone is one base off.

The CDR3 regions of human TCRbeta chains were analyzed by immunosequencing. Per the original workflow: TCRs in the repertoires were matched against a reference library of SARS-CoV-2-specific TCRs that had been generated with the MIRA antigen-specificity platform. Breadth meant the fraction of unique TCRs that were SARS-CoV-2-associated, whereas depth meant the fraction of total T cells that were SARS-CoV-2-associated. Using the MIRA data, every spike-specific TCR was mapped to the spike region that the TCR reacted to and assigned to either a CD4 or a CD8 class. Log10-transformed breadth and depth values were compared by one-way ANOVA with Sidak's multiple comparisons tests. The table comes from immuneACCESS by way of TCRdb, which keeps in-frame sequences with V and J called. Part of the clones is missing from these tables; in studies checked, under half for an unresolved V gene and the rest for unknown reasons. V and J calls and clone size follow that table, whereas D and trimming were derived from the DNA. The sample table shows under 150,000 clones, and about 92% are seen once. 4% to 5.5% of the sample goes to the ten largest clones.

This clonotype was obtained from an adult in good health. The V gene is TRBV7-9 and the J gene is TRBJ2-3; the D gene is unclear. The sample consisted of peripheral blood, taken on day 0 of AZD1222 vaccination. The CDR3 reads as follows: CASSLTLTADTQYF. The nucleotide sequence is TGTGCCAGCAGCTTAACTCTCACGGCAGATACGCAGTATTTT.